The present T cell receptor (beta chain) was sequenced within a study of radiotherapy plus CTLA-4 blockade in lung cancer. Assay: immunoSEQ multiplex PCR; the TCRdb copy retains only in-frame clones and omits some. The sample contains roughly 50,000 clones, around 80% of which appear only once. Findings and limits, study-wide: Radiotherapy was combined with ipilimumab, and tumor-derived TCR clones then expanded in blood.

A note on this clone: Its antigen is not identified.

The V and J ends lost 2 bases and 2 bases, in that order; junction bases with no gene match: 0. The germline V gene encodes CDR1 SGDLS and CDR2 YYNGEE. This CDR3 spans 15 amino acids. The chain combines TRBV9 with TRBJ2-5; 13 positions match TRBD2. This TCR came from a human donor with non-small cell lung cancer who had a partial response to radiotherapy plus ipilimumab. The sequencing used peripheral blood, collected from a patient treated with radiotherapy plus ipilimumab. The CDR3 DNA follows: TGTGCCAGCAGCGTGACTAGCGGGGGGCAAGAGACCCAGTACTTC. This sequence encodes CASSVTSGGQETQYF.